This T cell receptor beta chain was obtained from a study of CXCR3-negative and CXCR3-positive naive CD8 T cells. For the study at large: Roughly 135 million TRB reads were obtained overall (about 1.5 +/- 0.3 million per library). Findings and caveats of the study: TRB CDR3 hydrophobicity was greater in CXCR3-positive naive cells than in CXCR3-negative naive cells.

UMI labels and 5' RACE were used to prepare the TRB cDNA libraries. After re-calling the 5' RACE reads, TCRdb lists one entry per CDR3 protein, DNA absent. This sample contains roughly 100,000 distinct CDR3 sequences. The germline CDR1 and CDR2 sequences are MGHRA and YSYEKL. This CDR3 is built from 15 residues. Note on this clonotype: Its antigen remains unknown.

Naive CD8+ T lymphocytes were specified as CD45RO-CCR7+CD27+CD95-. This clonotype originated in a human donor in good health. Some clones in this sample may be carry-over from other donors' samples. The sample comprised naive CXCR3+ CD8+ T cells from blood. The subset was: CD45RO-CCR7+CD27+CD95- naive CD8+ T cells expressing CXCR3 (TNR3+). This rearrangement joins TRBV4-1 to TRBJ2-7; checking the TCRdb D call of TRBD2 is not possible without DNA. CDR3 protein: CASSQDRLGFYEQYF.